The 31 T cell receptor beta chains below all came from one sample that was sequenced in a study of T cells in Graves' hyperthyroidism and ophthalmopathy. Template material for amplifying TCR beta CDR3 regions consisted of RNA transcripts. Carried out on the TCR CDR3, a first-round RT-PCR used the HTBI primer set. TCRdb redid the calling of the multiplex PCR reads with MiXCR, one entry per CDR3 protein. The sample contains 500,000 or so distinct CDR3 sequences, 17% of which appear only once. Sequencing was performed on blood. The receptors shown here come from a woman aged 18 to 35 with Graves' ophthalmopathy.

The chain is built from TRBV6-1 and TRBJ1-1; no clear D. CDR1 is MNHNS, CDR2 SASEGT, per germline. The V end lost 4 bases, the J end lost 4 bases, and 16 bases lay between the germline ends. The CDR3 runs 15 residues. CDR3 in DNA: TGTGCCAGCAGTGTAGATCTGACCTTGGGCACTGAAGCTTTCTTT. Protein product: CASSVDLTLGTEAFF.

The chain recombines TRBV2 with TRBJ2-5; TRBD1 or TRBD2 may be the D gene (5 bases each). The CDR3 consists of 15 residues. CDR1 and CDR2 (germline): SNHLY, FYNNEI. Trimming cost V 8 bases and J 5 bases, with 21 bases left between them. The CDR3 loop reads CASRLGRGDLETQYF. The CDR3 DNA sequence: TGTGCCAGCCGGTTGGGACGTGGCGACCTCGAGACCCAGTACTTC.

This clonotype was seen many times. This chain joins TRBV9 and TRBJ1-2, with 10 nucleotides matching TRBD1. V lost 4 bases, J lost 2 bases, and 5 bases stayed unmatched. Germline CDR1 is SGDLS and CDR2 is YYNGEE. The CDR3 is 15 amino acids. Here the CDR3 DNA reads TGTGCCAGCAGCCCCAGGACAGGGGGGAACTATGGCTACACCTTC. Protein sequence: CASSPRTGGNYGYTF.

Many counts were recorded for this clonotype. CDR3 DNA: TGTGCCAGCAGTCTTAAAAGGCCCACAGGGGGATGGTCCTCAACTAATGAAAAACTGTTTTTT. Protein product: CASSLKRPTGGWSSTNEKLFF. J is TRBJ1-4 and V is TRBV27; the match to TRBD1 covers 8 bases. Germline CDR1 is MNHEY and CDR2 is SMNVEV (reference sequence). The CDR3 consists of 21 residues. J gave up 0 bases and V 5 bases, and 20 bases lay outside the gene matches.

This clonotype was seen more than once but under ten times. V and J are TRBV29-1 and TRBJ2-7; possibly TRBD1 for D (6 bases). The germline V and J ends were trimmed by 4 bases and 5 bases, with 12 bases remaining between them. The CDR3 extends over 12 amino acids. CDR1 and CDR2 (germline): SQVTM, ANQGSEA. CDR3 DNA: TGCAGCGTTGTAACAGGGTCGGACGAGCAGTACTTC. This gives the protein CSVVTGSDEQYF.

This CDR3 is CSVGAGGPHEQFF. The CDR3 DNA follows: TGCAGCGTTGGGGCGGGAGGGCCCCATGAGCAGTTCTTC. The chain links TRBV29-1 to TRBJ2-1; TRBD2 agrees at 9 bases. Germline loops: CDR1 SQVTM, CDR2 ANQGSEA. V was pared by 4 bases and J by 8 bases, with 6 bases of the junction left unmatched. The CDR3 totals 13 residues.

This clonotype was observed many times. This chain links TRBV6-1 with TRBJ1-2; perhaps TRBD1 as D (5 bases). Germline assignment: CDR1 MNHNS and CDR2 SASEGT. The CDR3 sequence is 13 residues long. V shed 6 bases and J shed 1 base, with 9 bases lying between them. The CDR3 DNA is TGTGCCAGCAGCCGGGACGGTAACTATGGCTACACCTTC. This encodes CASSRDGNYGYTF.

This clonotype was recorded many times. The CDR3 spells CASSQGSLVYEQYF. The CDR3 nucleotides are TGTGCCAGCAGCCAGGGGTCTTTAGTCTACGAGCAGTACTTC. The chain recombines TRBV3-1 with TRBJ2-7; D remains unclear. This CDR3 has 14 amino acids. Germline assignment: CDR1 LGHDT and CDR2 YNNKEL (reference sequence). V lost 3 bases, J lost 3 bases, and 12 bases lay in between.

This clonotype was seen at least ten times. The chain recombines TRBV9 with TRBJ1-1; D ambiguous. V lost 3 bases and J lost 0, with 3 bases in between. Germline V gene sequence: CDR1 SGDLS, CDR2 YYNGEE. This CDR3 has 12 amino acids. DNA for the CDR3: TGTGCCAGCAGCGCGATGAACACTGAAGCTTTCTTT. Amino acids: CASSAMNTEAFF.

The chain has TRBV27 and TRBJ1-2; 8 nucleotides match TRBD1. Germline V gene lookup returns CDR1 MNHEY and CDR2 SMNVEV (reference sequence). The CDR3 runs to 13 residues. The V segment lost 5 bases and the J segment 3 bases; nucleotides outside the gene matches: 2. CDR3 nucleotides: TGTGCCAGCAGTGACAGGGGCGACTATGGCTACACCTTC. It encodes CASSDRGDYGYTF.

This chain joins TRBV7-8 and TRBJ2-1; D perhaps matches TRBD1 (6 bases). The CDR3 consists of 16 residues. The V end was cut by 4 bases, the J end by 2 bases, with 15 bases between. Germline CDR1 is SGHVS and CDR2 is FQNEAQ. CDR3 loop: CASSSAGTNTYNEQFF. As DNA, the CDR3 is TGTGCCAGCAGCTCCGCCGGGACAAATACCTACAATGAGCAGTTCTTC.

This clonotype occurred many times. CDR3 bases: TGTGCCAGCAGCCAAGGACGGACGACTGAAGCTTTCTTT. This encodes CASSQGRTTEAFF. The chain couples TRBV14 to TRBJ1-1; no clear D. The germline gives CDR1 SGHDN, CDR2 FVKESK. V lost 1 base and J lost 5, with 8 bases in between. There are 13 residues in the CDR3. Full variable domain (rest looked up from reference TRBV14 and TRBJ1-1): EAGVTQFPSHSVIEKGQTVTLRCDPISGHDNLYWYRRVMGKEIKFLLHFVKESKQDESGMPNNRFLAERTGGTYSTLKVQPAELEDSGVYFCASSQGRTTEAFFGQGTRLTVV.

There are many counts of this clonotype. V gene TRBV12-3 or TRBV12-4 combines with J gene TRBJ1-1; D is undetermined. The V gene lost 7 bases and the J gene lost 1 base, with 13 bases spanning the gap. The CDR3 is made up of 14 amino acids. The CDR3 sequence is CASTPRRGNTEAFF. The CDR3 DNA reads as TGTGCCAGCACTCCCCGCCGGGGGAACACTGAAGCTTTCTTT.

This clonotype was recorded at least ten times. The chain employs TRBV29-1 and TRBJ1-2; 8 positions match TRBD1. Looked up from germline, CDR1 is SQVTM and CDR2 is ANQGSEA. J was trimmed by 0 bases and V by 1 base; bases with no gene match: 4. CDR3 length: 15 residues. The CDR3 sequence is CSVEGRGRANYGYTF. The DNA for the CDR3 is TGCAGCGTTGAAGGCAGGGGGCGAGCTAACTATGGCTACACCTTC.

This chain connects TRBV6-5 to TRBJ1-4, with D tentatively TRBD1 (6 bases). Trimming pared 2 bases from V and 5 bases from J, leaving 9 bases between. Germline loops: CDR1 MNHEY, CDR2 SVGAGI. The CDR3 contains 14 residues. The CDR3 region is CASSYGQTNEKLFF. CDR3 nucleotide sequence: TGTGCCAGCAGTTACGGACAGACGAATGAAAAACTGTTTTTT.

CDR3 in amino acids: CAWNGWTDINSPLHF. CDR3 DNA sequence: TGTGCCTGGAACGGTTGGACGGACATTAATTCACCCCTCCACTTT. J is TRBJ1-6 and V is TRBV30, with D tentatively TRBD1 (5 bases). CDR3 length: 15 amino acids. Germline lookup yields CDR1 GTSNPN and CDR2 SVGIG (reference sequence). Trimming pared 4 bases from V and 6 bases from J, leaving 16 bases between. Supplemented by reference TRBV30 and TRBJ1-6, the full variable domain reads SQTIHQWPATLVQPVGSPLSLECTVEGTSNPNLYWYRQAAGRGLQLLFYSVGIGQISSEVPQNLSASRPQDRQFILSSKKLLLSDSGFYLCAWNGWTDINSPLHFGNGTRLTVT.

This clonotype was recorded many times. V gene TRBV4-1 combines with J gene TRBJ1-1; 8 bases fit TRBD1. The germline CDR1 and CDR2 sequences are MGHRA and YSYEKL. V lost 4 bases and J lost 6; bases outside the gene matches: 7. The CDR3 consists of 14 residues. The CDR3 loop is CASSRRDRGAEAFF. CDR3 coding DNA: TGCGCCAGCAGCCGACGAGACAGGGGCGCTGAAGCTTTCTTT.

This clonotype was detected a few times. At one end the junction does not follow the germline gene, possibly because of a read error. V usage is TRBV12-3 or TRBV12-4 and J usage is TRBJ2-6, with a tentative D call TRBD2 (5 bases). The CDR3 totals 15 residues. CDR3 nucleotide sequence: TGTGCCAGCAGTTTGGGGAGCTCTGAGGCCAACGTCCTGACTTTC. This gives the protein CASSLGSSEANVLTF.

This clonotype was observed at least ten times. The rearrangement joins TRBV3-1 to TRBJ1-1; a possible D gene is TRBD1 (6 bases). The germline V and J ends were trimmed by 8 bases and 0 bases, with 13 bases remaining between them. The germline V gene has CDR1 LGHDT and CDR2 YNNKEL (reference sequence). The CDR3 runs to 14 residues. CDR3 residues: CASRQADMNTEAFF. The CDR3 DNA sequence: TGTGCCAGCCGACAGGCAGATATGAACACTGAAGCTTTCTTT.

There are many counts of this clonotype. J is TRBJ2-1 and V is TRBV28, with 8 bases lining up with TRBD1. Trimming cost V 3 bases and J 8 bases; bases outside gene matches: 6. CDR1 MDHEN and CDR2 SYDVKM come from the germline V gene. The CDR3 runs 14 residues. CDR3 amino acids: CASSFIGTGDEQFF. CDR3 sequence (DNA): TGTGCCAGCAGTTTTATTGGGACAGGAGATGAGCAGTTCTTC.

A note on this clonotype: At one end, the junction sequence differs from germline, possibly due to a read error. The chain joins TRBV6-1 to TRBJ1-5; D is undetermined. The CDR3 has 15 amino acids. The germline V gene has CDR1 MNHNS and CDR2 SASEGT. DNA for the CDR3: TGTGCCATCAGTGAGACTGTACTTAGCAATCAGCCCCAGCATTTT. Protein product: CAISETVLSNQPQHF.

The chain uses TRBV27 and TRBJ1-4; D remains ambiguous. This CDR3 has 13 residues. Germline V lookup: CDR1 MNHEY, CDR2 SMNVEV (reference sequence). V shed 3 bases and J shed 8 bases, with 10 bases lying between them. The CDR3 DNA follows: TGTGCCAGCAGTTTTTCCCCATGGGAAAAACTGTTTTTT. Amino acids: CASSFSPWEKLFF.

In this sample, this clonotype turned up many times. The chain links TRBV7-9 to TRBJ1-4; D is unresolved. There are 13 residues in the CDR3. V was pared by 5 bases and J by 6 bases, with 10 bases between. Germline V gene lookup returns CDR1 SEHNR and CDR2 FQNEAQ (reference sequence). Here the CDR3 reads CASSDGEDEKLFF. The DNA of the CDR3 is TGTGCCAGCAGCGACGGCGAGGATGAAAAACTGTTTTTT.

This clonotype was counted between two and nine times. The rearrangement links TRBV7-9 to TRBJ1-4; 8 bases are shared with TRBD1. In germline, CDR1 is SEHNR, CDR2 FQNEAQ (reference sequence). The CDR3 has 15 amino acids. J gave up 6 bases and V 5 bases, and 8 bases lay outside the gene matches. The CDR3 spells CASSPSTGVDEKLFF. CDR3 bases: TGTGCCAGCAGCCCCTCGACAGGGGTGGATGAAAAACTGTTTTTT.

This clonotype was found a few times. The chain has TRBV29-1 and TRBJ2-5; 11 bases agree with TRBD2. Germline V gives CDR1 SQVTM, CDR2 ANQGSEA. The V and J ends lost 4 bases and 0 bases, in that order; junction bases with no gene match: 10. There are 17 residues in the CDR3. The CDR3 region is CSVVFLGTSGDQETQYF. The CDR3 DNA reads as TGCAGCGTTGTCTTTCTCGGGACTAGCGGAGACCAAGAGACCCAGTACTTC.

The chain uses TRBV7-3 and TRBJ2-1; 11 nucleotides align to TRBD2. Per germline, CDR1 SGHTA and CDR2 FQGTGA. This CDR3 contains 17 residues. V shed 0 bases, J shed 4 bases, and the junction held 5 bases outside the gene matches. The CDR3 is CASSLTSTSGEYNEQFF. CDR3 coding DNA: TGTGCCAGCAGCTTAACCTCGACTAGCGGGGAATACAATGAGCAGTTCTTC.

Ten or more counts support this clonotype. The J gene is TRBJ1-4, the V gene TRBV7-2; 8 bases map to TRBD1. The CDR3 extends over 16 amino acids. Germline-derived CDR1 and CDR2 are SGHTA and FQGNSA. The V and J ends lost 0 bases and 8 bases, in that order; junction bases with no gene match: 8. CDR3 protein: CASSLALQGAREKLFF. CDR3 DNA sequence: TGTGCCAGCAGCTTAGCGCTTCAGGGGGCGAGGGAAAAACTGTTTTTT.

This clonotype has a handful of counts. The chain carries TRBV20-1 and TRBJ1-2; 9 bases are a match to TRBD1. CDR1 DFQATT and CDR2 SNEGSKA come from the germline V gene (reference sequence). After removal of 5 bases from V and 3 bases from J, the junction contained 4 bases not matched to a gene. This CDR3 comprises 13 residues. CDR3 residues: CSAGDREDYGYTF. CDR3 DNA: TGCAGTGCTGGGGACAGGGAAGACTATGGCTACACCTTC.

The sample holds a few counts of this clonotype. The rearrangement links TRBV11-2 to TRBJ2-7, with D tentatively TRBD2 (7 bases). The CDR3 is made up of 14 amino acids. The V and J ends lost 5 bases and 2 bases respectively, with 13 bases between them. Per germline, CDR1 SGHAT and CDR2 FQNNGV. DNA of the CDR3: TGTGCCAGCAGCCGCGGGGGCCCCACCTACGAGCAGTACTTC. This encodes CASSRGGPTYEQYF.

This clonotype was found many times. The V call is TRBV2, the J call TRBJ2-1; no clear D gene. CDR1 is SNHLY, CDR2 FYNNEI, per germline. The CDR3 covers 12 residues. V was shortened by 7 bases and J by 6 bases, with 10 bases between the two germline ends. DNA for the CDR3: TGTGCCAGCATAGGGTTCGGCAATGAGCAGTTCTTC. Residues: CASIGFGNEQFF.

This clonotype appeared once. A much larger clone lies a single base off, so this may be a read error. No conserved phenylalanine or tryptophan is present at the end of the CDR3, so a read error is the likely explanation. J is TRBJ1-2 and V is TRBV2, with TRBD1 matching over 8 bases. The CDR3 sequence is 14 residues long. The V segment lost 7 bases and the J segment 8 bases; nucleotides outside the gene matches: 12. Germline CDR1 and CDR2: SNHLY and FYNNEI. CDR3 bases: TGTGCCAGCACGCCCGACAGGGGCCGGGGGGGCTACACCCTC. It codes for CASTPDRGRGGYTL.